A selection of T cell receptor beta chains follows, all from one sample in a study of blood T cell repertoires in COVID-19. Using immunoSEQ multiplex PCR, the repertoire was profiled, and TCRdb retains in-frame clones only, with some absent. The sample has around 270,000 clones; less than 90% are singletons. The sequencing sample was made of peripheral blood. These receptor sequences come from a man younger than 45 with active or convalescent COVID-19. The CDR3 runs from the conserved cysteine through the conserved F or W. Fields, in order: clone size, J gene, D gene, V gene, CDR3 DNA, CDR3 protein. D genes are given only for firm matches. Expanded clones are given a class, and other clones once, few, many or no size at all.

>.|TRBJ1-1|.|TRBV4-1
TGCGCCAGCAGCTATGGACAGCTGAACACTGAAGCTTTCTTT
CASSYGQLNTEAFF
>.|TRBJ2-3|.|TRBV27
TGTGCCAGCAGTCCTGAACCAGGGACAGATACGCAGTATTTT
CASSPEPGTDTQYF
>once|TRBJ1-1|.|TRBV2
TGTGCCAGCAAGCAGGTGACTGAAGCTTTCTTT
CASKQVTEAFF
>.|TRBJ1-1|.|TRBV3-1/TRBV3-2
TGTGCCAGCAGCCAAAGCGGACTTGCTTTCTTT
CASSQSGLAFF
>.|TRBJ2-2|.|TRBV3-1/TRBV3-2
TGTGCCAGCAGCCAACGGGGGGCCCTGAATTCGAACACCGGGGAGCTGTTTTTT
CASSQRGALNSNTGELFF
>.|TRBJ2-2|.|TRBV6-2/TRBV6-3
TGTGCCAGCAGTCAATTTGGGGCCGCGAACACCGGGGAGCTGTTTTTT
CASSQFGAANTGELFF
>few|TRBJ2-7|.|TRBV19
TGTGCCAGTACCAGGGTCGCAGCCGAGCAGTACTTC
CASTRVAAEQYF
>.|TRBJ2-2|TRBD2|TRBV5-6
TGTGCCAGCTATGCCGGACTAGCGGGGGCGAACACCGGGGAGCTGTTTTTT
CASYAGLAGANTGELFF
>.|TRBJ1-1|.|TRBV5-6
TGTGCCAGCAGCTTGGTACAGGGTAGTAGTTTCACTGAAGCTTTCTTT
CASSLVQGSSFTEAFF
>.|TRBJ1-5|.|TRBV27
TGTGCCAGCAGTTACCAGGGAAATCAGCCCCAGCATTTT
CASSYQGNQPQHF
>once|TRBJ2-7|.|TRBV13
TGTGCCAGCAGCCTCGGACTGGCCTCCTCCTACGAGCAGTACTTC
CASSLGLASSYEQYF
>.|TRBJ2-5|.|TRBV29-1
TGCAGCACCAAAACAGGACAGATAATTCAAGAGACCCAGTACTTC
CSTKTGQIIQETQYF
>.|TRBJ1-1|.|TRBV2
TGTGCCAGCAGGCCGACAGTCTTGAACACTGAAGCTTTCTTT
CASRPTVLNTEAFF
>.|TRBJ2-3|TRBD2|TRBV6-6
TGTGCCAGCAGGCAAGCGGGGGGCGCAGATACGCAGTATTTT
CASRQAGGADTQYF
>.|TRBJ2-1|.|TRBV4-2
TGTGCCAGCAGCCAAGATCTTTCCGGAGGGCTATACAATGAGCAGTTCTTC
CASSQDLSGGLYNEQFF
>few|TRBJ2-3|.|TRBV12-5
TGTGCTAGTGCCAAAGGGGGGGCTAGCACAGATACGCAGTATTTT
CASAKGGASTDTQYF
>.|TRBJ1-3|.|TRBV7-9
TGTGCCAGCAGCCCCCCGAGTGAGGACACCATATATTTT
CASSPPSEDTIYF
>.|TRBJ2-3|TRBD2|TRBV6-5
TGTGCCAGCAGTTATTCGGGGGGGGTAGATACGCAGTATTTT
CASSYSGGVDTQYF
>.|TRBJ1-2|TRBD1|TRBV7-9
TGTGCCAGCAGCCCAGACAGGGGCAAAAACTATGGCTACACCTTC
CASSPDRGKNYGYTF
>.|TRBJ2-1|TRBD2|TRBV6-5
TGTGCCAGCAGTTCCTTGGGCCCGGGGGGGGGCGAGCAGTTCTTC
CASSSLGPGGGEQFF
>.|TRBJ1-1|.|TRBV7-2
TGTGCCAGCAGCTGGCAGGGTGGGGACACTGAAGCTTTCTTT
CASSWQGGDTEAFF
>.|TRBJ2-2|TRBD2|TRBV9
TGTGCCAGCAGCTCGGGACTAGCGGGGAGGACCGGGGAGCTGTTTTTT
CASSSGLAGRTGELFF
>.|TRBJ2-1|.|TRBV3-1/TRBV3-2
TGTGCCAGCAGCCCCGCTAGAGGCTCCTACAATGAGCAGTTCTTC
CASSPARGSYNEQFF
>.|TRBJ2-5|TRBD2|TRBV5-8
TGTGCCAGCAGCTGGGGGGGACTAGTCCAAGAGACCCAGTACTTC
CASSWGGLVQETQYF
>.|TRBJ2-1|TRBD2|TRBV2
TGTGCCAGCAGACCCCTAGCGGGGGGACCCTACAATGAGCAGTTCTTC
CASRPLAGGPYNEQFF
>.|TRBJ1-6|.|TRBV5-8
TGTGCCAGCAGCTTCGGGGGGATAAATTCACCCCTCCACTTT
CASSFGGINSPLHF
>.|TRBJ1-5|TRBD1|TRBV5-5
TGTGCCAGCAGCTCCGAGGACAGGGGGCTTGTTGCACGTAGCAATCAGCCCCAGCATTTT
CASSSEDRGLVARSNQPQHF
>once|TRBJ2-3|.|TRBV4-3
TGCGCCAGCAGCCAAGAACAGGGTCCTAGCACAGATACGCAGTATTTT
CASSQEQGPSTDTQYF
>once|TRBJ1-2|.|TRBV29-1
TGCAGCGCCGACGAAGGGGGGGTTGGTGGCTACACCTTC
CSADEGGVGGYTF
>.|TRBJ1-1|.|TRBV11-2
TGTGCCAGCAGCTTAGTGGGGGGTATGAACACTGAAGCTTTCTTT
CASSLVGGMNTEAFF
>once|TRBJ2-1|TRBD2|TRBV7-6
TGTGCCAGCAGCTTTGGAGCGGGGGCCCCCTACAATGAGCAGTTCTTC
CASSFGAGAPYNEQFF
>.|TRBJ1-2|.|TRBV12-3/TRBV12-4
TGTGCCAGCAGTTTAGACAGGGAGTATGGCTACACCTTC
CASSLDREYGYTF
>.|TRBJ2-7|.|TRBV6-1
TGTGCCAGCAGAGAAACCGGGACACCGAGTACCGAGCAGTACTTC
CASRETGTPSTEQYF
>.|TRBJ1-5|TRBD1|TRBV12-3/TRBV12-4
TGTGCCAGAAAAGGACAGGGAGATCAGCCCCAGCATTTT
CARKGQGDQPQHF